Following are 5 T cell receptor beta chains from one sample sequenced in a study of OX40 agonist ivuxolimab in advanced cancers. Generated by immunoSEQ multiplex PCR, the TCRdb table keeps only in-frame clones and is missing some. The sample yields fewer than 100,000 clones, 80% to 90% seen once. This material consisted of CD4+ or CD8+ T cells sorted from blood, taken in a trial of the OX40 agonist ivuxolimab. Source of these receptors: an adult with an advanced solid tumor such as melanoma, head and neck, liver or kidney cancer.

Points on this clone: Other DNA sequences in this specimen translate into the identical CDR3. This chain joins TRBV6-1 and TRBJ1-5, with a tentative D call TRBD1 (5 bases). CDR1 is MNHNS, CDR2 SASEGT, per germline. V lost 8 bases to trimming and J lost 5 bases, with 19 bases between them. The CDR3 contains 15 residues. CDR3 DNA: TGTGCCAGCGACAATTTATCAGGGTTTGATCAGCCCCAGCATTTT. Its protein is CASDNLSGFDQPQHF.

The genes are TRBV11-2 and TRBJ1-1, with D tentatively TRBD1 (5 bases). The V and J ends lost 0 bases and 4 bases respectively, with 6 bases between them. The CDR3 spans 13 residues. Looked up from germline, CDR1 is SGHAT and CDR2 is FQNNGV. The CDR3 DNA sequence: TGTGCCAGCAGCTTAGATCAGGGCACTGAAGCTTTCTTT. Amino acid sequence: CASSLDQGTEAFF.

CDR3 residues: CASSQDRSGYSYNEQFF. The CDR3 region has the DNA TGCGCCAGCAGCCAAGATCGGTCAGGTTACTCCTACAATGAGCAGTTCTTC. The genes are TRBV4-1 and TRBJ2-1; D call uncertain. V lost 0 bases to trimming and J lost 0 bases, with 12 bases between them. Germline values: CDR1 MGHRA, CDR2 YSYEKL. The CDR3 is 17 amino acids.

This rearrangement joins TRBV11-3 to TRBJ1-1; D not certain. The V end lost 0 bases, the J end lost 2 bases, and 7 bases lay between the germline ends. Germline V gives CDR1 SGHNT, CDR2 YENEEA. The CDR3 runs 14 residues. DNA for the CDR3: TGTGCCAGCAGCTTAGATCAAACAAACACTGAAGCTTTCTTT. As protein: CASSLDQTNTEAFF.

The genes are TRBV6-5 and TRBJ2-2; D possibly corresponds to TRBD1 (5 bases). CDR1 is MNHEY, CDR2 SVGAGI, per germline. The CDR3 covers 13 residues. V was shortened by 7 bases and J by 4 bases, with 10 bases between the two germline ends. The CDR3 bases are TGTGCCAGCACCAAAGGGGTCACCGGGGAGCTGTTTTTT. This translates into CASTKGVTGELFF.